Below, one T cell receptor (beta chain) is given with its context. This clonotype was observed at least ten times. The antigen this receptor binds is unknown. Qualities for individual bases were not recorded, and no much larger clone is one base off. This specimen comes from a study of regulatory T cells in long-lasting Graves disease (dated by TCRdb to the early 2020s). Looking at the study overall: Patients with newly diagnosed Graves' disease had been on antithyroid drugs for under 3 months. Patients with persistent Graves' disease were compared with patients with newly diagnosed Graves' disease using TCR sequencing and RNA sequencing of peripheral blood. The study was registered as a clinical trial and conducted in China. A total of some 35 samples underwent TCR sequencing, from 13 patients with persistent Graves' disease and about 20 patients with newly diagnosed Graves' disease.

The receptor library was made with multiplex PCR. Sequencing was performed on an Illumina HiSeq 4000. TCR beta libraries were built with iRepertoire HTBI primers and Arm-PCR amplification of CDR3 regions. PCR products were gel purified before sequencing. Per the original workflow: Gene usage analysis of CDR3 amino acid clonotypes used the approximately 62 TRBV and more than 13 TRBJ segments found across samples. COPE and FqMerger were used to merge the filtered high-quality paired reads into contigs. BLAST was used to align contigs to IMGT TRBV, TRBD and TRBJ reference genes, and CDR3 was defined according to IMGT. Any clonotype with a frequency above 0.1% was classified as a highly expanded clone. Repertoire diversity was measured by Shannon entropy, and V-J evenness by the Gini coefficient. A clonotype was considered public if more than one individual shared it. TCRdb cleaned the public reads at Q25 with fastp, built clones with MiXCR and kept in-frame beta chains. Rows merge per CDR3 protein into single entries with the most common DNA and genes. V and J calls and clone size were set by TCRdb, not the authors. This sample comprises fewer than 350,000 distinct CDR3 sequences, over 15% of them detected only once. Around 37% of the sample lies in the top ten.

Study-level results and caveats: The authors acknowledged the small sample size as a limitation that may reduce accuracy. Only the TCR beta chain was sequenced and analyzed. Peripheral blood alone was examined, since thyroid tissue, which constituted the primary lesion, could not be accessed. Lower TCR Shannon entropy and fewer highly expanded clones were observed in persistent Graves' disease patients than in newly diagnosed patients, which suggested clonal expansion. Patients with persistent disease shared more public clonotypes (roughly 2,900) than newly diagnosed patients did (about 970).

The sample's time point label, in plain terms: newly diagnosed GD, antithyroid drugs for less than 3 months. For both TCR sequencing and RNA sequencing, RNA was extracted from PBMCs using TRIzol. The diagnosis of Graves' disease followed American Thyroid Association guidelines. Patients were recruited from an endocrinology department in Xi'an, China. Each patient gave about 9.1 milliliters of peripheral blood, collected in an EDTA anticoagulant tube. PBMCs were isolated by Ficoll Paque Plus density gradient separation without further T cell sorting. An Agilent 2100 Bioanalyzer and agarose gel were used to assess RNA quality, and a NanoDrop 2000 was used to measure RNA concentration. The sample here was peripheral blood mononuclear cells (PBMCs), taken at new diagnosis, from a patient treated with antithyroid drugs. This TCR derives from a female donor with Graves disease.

The CDR3 corresponds to CASSLVRTNNGYTF. The bases are TGTGCCAGCAGCTTAGTCCGGACAAATAATGGCTACACCTTC. Recombination joined TRBV7-3 with TRBJ1-2; TRBD1 is a possible D gene, resting on 5 matching bases. Between the V and J ends, shortened by 2 bases and 6 bases respectively, the junction contains 13 bases. The germline V gene specifies SGHTA as CDR1 and FQGTGA as CDR2. Including the terminal cysteine and phenylalanine, the CDR3 comprises 14 residues. Only the CDR3 region is kept as DNA, spanning 42 bases read in frame from base 1.